The rows below give T cell receptor beta chains drawn from one sample of a study of T-cell memory formation after mild COVID-19. TCRdb re-called the 5' RACE reads through MiXCR, storing one row per CDR3 protein. The repertoire holds a few hundred thousand distinct CDR3 sequences, with roughly a fifth as singletons. The sample taken for sequencing was PBMCs or a T cell subset sorted from them (not recorded which). The receptors were gathered from an adult woman who had mild COVID-19 (a few samples of this study predate the infection). Cell type and time point are not known. Both conserved end residues are part of each CDR3. D genes are given only for firm matches. The listing skips clone size in some rows; elsewhere it reads once, few, many or a size class.

j_gene | d_gene | v_gene | abundance | CDR3nt | CDR3aa
TRBJ2-3 | - | TRBV4-1 | - | TGCGCCAGCAGCCAAGACGGACACATCACAGATACGCAGTATTTT | CASSQDGHITDTQYF
TRBJ2-1 | - | TRBV9 | few | TGTGCCAGCAGCGTAGAATCGGCCACTTACAATGAGCAGTTCTTC | CASSVESATYNEQFF
TRBJ1-5 | - | TRBV12-3/TRBV12-4 | many | TGTGCCAGCAGCTTCAATAGCAATCAGCCCCAGCATTTT | CASSFNSNQPQHF
TRBJ2-7 | - | TRBV5-6 | - | TGTGCCAGCATCAAACAGGGTTCGTACGAGCAGTACTTC | CASIKQGSYEQYF
TRBJ2-3 | - | TRBV7-2 | few | TGTGCCAGCAGCTTATCCGGGACTTTAGATGGTGATACGCAGTATTTT | CASSLSGTLDGDTQYF
TRBJ2-2 | - | TRBV6-2/TRBV6-3 | few | TGTGCCAGCAGTTACCCGGAGGACACCGGGGAGCTGTTTTTT | CASSYPEDTGELFF
TRBJ2-3 | TRBD2 | TRBV7-2 | many | TGTGCCAGCACCGTGACTAGCGGGAGGGCCTCAGATACGCAGTATTTT | CASTVTSGRASDTQYF
TRBJ1-6 | - | TRBV10-3 | - | TGTGCCACAAAAGACAGGACGGGTAATTCACCCCTCCACTTT | CATKDRTGNSPLHF
TRBJ2-5 | - | TRBV9 | few | TGTGCCAGCAGCGTAGGTCCTAGCGAGAGAGAGACCCAGTACTTC | CASSVGPSERETQYF
TRBJ1-2 | - | TRBV7-9 | - | TGTGCCAGCAGCACGCGGGGCTGGGATGGCTACACCTTC | CASSTRGWDGYTF
TRBJ2-5 | - | TRBV20-1 | - | TGCAGTGCCGACCAGGAACACGTCCTACTCCGAGAGACCCAGTACTTC | CSADQEHVLLRETQYF
TRBJ2-7 | TRBD1 | TRBV6-5 | few | TGTGCCAGCAGTTACCGCTCCAGGGGGCATAACGAGCAGTACTTC | CASSYRSRGHNEQYF
TRBJ2-4 | TRBD1 | TRBV4-3 | few | TGCGCCAGCAGCGCACTCGCAGGGGGTAGAAACATTCAGTACTTC | CASSALAGGRNIQYF
TRBJ2-7 | - | TRBV5-1 | - | TGCGCCAGCAGCCCGGCCCCAGACAGGACCCACGAGCAGTACTTC | CASSPAPDRTHEQYF
TRBJ2-7 | TRBD2 | TRBV12-3/TRBV12-4 | few | TGTGCCAGCAGTTTCGGGCTAGCGGGTTTCTACGAGCAGTACTTC | CASSFGLAGFYEQYF
TRBJ2-7 | TRBD1 | TRBV15 | few | TGTGCCACCAGCGGGGACAGGAGCTCCTACGAGCAGTACTTC | CATSGDRSSYEQYF
TRBJ2-7 | - | TRBV10-3 | - | TGTGCCATCAGTGAGTCGAGCGGCTCCTACGAGCAGTACTTC | CAISESSGSYEQYF
TRBJ1-6 | - | TRBV7-6 | few | TGTGCCAGCAGCTCGGAAGGGGAGTATAATTCACCCCTCCACTTT | CASSSEGEYNSPLHF
TRBJ2-7 | TRBD2 | TRBV7-2 | - | TGTGCCAGCAGCTTAGCGCGGAGACTAGCGGGAGGCGAGCAGTACTTC | CASSLARRLAGGEQYF
TRBJ2-1 | TRBD2 | TRBV5-1 | few | TGCGCCAGCAGCTGGGAGGGACTAGCGGGAGCCGGTGAGCAGTTCTTC | CASSWEGLAGAGEQFF
TRBJ2-3 | - | TRBV7-3 | - | TGTGCCAGCAGCTTAAATAGTGGTCGAGGGCCGCAGTATTTT | CASSLNSGRGPQYF
TRBJ1-1 | - | TRBV24-1 | few | TGTGCCACCAGTGATCCCACAACAGGGAACACTGAAGCTTTCTTT | CATSDPTTGNTEAFF
TRBJ1-5 | TRBD1 | TRBV7-9 | - | TGTGCCAGCAGCACACAGACAGGGGCCGGGCCCCAGCATTTT | CASSTQTGAGPQHF
TRBJ2-3 | TRBD2 | TRBV20-1 | - | TGCAGTGCTAGAAGGGACTACCGCACAGATACGCAGTATTTT | CSARRDYRTDTQYF
TRBJ1-2 | - | TRBV20-1 | - | TGCAGTGCTAGAGTTGGGCCTAACTATGGCTACACCTTC | CSARVGPNYGYTF
TRBJ1-1 | - | TRBV2 | - | TGTGCCAGCACCATGGTTGGATCCACTGAAGCTTTCTTT | CASTMVGSTEAFF
TRBJ2-1 | - | TRBV7-9 | few | TGTGCCAGCAGCTTAACCAGGGTGATGGATGAGCAGTTCTTC | CASSLTRVMDEQFF
TRBJ2-7 | TRBD1 | TRBV27 | few | TGTGCCAGCGGAGACAGGGTCTACGAGCAGTACTTC | CASGDRVYEQYF
TRBJ2-1 | TRBD2 | TRBV24-1 | few | TGTGCCACCAGTGATACCCGGACTAGCCCCGATGAGCAGTTCTTC | CATSDTRTSPDEQFF
TRBJ1-1 | - | TRBV7-2 | - | TGTGCCAGCAGCAGAAATGACAGATATACGAACACTGAAGCTTTCTTT | CASSRNDRYTNTEAFF
TRBJ2-1 | TRBD2 | TRBV7-3 | few | TGTGCCAGCAGTCCGGGACTAATTTACAATGAGCAGTTCTTC | CASSPGLIYNEQFF
TRBJ1-2 | - | TRBV6-5 | - | TGTGCCAGCAGTGCTACTGCGTGGATCCGGGACCCCGGGATAAACTATGGCTACACCTTC | CASSATAWIRDPGINYGYTF
TRBJ2-5 | - | TRBV24-1 | few | TGTGCCACCAGTGATTTCCAGACGGGACAGCGGGTCCAGTACTTC | CATSDFQTGQRVQYF
TRBJ2-7 | - | TRBV7-8 | - | TGTGCCAGCAGCTTATCCGGGACATCGAACCGCGAGCAGTACTTC | CASSLSGTSNREQYF
TRBJ2-2 | - | TRBV24-1 | few | TGTGCCACCAGTGATTTTTACAACACCGGGGAGCTGTTTTTT | CATSDFYNTGELFF
TRBJ2-7 | - | TRBV27 | - | TGTGCCAGCAGTCCCGGACAGTTCTACGAGCAGTACTTC | CASSPGQFYEQYF
TRBJ1-1 | - | TRBV7-3 | - | TGTGCCAGCAGCCCGAATAACGGGGGTTTCGGTATGAACACTGAAGCTTTCTTT | CASSPNNGGFGMNTEAFF
TRBJ1-5 | - | TRBV29-1 | - | TGCAGCGTTGGACAGAATAGCAATCAGCCCCAGCATTTT | CSVGQNSNQPQHF
TRBJ2-7 | TRBD2 | TRBV27 | - | TGTGCCAGCAGATTGCGGGGACTAGCGTTTTCGAACTCCTACGAGCAGTACTTC | CASRLRGLAFSNSYEQYF
TRBJ2-3 | - | TRBV14 | few | TGTGCCAGCAGCCCCCAGTCGAATACGCAGTATTTT | CASSPQSNTQYF
TRBJ2-1 | - | TRBV7-2 | - | TGTGCCAGCAGCCCAGGCCCACAGGGTCCAGAGTTCTTC | CASSPGPQGPEFF
TRBJ2-4 | TRBD1 | TRBV19 | many | TGTGCCAGTAGTGACAGGGGGAAAAACATTCAGTACTTC | CASSDRGKNIQYF
TRBJ1-1 | - | TRBV6-5 | few | TGTGCCAGCAGTTACTCCGACATAATGAACACTGAAGCTTTCTTT | CASSYSDIMNTEAFF
TRBJ2-2 | TRBD2 | TRBV4-1 | - | TGCGCCAGCAGCCATCATGGGCGGGGGGCGAACACCGGGGAGCTGTTTTTT | CASSHHGRGANTGELFF
TRBJ2-7 | TRBD1 | TRBV19 | - | TGTGCCAGTAGACAGGGGGCTGGCGAGCAGTACTTC | CASRQGAGEQYF
TRBJ1-5 | - | TRBV30 | - | TGTGCCTGTTGCGGTGGGAGTCAGCCCCAGCATTTT | CACCGGSQPQHF
TRBJ2-3 | - | TRBV12-3/TRBV12-4 | many | TGTGCCAGCAGTTTAGCCGGCTCTAGCACAGATACGCAGTATTTT | CASSLAGSSTDTQYF
TRBJ2-7 | - | TRBV12-3/TRBV12-4 | - | TGTGCCAGCAGTCCCAGGACTCTCTTGGCCGTCACCGACCTCCCCTACGAGCAGTACTTC | CASSPRTLLAVTDLPYEQYF
TRBJ1-1 | TRBD1 | TRBV7-9 | few | TGTGCCAGCAGCTTAGAGACAGGGGGCGTTTCTGAAGCTTTCTTT | CASSLETGGVSEAFF